A selection of T cell receptor beta chains follows, all from one sample in a study of blood T cell repertoires in COVID-19. The assay was immunoSEQ multiplex PCR, and TCRdb's table has in-frame clones only and misses some. The table lists a few hundred thousand clones, around 80% of them singletons. Material for sequencing was peripheral blood. All receptors derive from a woman between 65 and 79 years old with acute or convalescent COVID-19. CDR3s include the opening cysteine and the closing phenylalanine or tryptophan. Each record gives: D gene, J gene, V gene, clone size, CDR3 DNA, CDR3 protein. A D gene is named only where the DNA matches it firmly. The size of a clone is reported for some rows only, either as once, few or many, or as a class for expanded clones.

d_gene: NA
j_gene: TRBJ1-6
v_gene: TRBV2
abundance: NA
CDR3nt: TGTGCCAGCAGTGTTCAGGGCCGCAATTCACCCCTCCACTTT
CDR3aa: CASSVQGRNSPLHF

d_gene: TRBD1
j_gene: TRBJ2-2
v_gene: TRBV5-1
abundance: NA
CDR3nt: TGCGCCAGCAGCCTGCGGACAGGTCACACCGGGGAGCTGTTTTTT
CDR3aa: CASSLRTGHTGELFF

d_gene: NA
j_gene: TRBJ1-2
v_gene: TRBV19
abundance: NA
CDR3nt: TGTGCCAGTAGTATCTCGGGAATTACCACATCCGAAGGCTATGGCTACACCTTC
CDR3aa: CASSISGITTSEGYGYTF

d_gene: TRBD1
j_gene: TRBJ2-3
v_gene: TRBV20-1
abundance: NA
CDR3nt: TGCAGTGCTAGTACTCCGGGACAGAGCACAGATACGCAGTATTTT
CDR3aa: CSASTPGQSTDTQYF

d_gene: NA
j_gene: TRBJ2-2
v_gene: TRBV4-2
abundance: NA
CDR3nt: TGTGCCAGCAGCCACCCCACTGGGCCAGTCACCGGGGAGCTGTTTTTT
CDR3aa: CASSHPTGPVTGELFF

d_gene: TRBD1
j_gene: TRBJ2-3
v_gene: TRBV4-3
abundance: NA
CDR3nt: TGCGCCAGCAGCCAAGTCGCAGGGGGCTGGGTGGGAGATACGCAGTATTTT
CDR3aa: CASSQVAGGWVGDTQYF

d_gene: NA
j_gene: TRBJ2-3
v_gene: TRBV7-8
abundance: NA
CDR3nt: TGTGCCAGCAGCTTAACCGGGGATAAATCAGATACGCAGTATTTT
CDR3aa: CASSLTGDKSDTQYF

d_gene: TRBD1
j_gene: TRBJ2-3
v_gene: TRBV6-2/TRBV6-3
abundance: few
CDR3nt: TGTGCCAGCAGTTACCTGCCGATGAGGGACAGGGGGACTGGGACAGATACGCAGTATTTT
CDR3aa: CASSYLPMRDRGTGTDTQYF

d_gene: NA
j_gene: TRBJ2-1
v_gene: TRBV3-1/TRBV3-2
abundance: NA
CDR3nt: TGTGCCAGCAGCCAAGCGGGGGCGGGGGCCTACAATGAGCAGTTCTTC
CDR3aa: CASSQAGAGAYNEQFF

d_gene: TRBD1
j_gene: TRBJ2-3
v_gene: TRBV6-2/TRBV6-3
abundance: NA
CDR3nt: TGTGCCAGCAGTTCGGACAGGGGGGGCACAGATACGCAGTATTTT
CDR3aa: CASSSDRGGTDTQYF